These 18 T cell receptor beta chains were all obtained from the same sample, sequenced in a study of cytomegalovirus exposure and HLA in healthy donors. Assay: immunoSEQ multiplex PCR; the TCRdb copy retains only in-frame clones and omits some. The data contain roughly 310,000 clones, around 90% of them seen just once; the ten biggest clones take up around 0.88%. Sequencing input: PBMCs. These receptors were taken from a man aged 25 to 40 in good health and CMV-seronegative.

This clone occurred once. The chain recombines TRBV11-3 with TRBJ1-5; D not certain. CDR3 length: 12 residues. V was pared by 0 bases and J by 9 bases, with 6 bases between. Germline V gene data show CDR1 as SGHNT and CDR2 as YENEEA. The chain's CDR3 is CASSLELMPQHF. CDR3 coding DNA: TGTGCCAGCAGCTTAGAACTCATGCCCCAGCATTTT.

The V call is TRBV7-9, the J call TRBJ1-1, with TRBD1 as a possible D gene (5 bases). Trimming shortened V by 0 bases and J by 0 bases, and 17 bases separated the two germline ends. The CDR3 runs to 18 residues. Germline V gene data show CDR1 as SEHNR and CDR2 as FQNEAQ (reference sequence). CDR3 residues: CASSLAIGASLLNTEAFF. As DNA, the CDR3 is TGTGCCAGCAGCTTAGCGATTGGGGCCTCATTGCTGAACACTGAAGCTTTCTTT.

V is TRBV9 and J is TRBJ1-1; TRBD1 is a possible D gene (6 bases). Germline CDR1 is SGDLS and CDR2 is YYNGEE. The CDR3 loop spans 14 amino acids. Trimming stripped 2 bases from V and 1 base from J, with 9 bases between. The CDR3 region is CASSVPRGNTEAFF. CDR3 DNA sequence: TGTGCCAGCAGCGTCCCCAGGGGGAACACTGAAGCTTTCTTT.

This rearrangement joins TRBV6-1 to TRBJ1-2; perhaps TRBD1 as D (6 bases). The CDR3 loop spans 15 amino acids. V shed 6 bases and J shed 2 bases, with 16 bases lying between them. Germline lookup yields CDR1 MNHNS and CDR2 SASEGT. The DNA for the CDR3 is TGTGCCAGCAGGGATTGGCAGGGGCGGAACTATGGCTACACCTTC. Translated: CASRDWQGRNYGYTF.

The chain joins TRBV10-3 to TRBJ1-5; D gene unclear. Germline CDR1 ENHRY, CDR2 SYGVKD. Trimming removed 0 bases from V and 7 bases from J, with 13 bases in between. The CDR3 spans 15 residues. Here the CDR3 DNA reads TGTGCCATCAGTGAGTCTGCGGGATTAGGACAGCCCCAGCATTTT. Protein sequence: CAISESAGLGQPQHF.

There are a few counts of this clone. CDR3 sequence (DNA): TGTGCCAGCAGTTACTCCTTAGACAGGGAAGGCGAGCAGTACTTC. Translated: CASSYSLDREGEQYF. V gene TRBV6-5 combines with J gene TRBJ2-7; TRBD1 aligns across 7 bases. Losses at the gene ends were 0 bases for V and 6 bases for J; bases not matched to a gene: 8. In germline, CDR1 is MNHEY, CDR2 SVGAGI. The CDR3 spans 15 residues.

The chain carries TRBV7-8 and TRBJ2-5; D perhaps matches TRBD1 (6 bases). The V gene lost 1 base and the J gene lost 7 bases, with 22 bases spanning the gap. This CDR3 spans 17 amino acids. Germline V gives CDR1 SGHVS, CDR2 FQNEAQ. The CDR3 loop is CASSLVWGGQPSGTQYF. CDR3 nucleotide sequence: TGTGCCAGCAGCTTAGTTTGGGGCGGACAGCCCTCGGGGACCCAGTACTTC.

CDR3 nucleotide sequence: TGTGCCAGCACTGAAGACAGAGTGAACACTGAAGCTTTCTTT. Encoded protein: CASTEDRVNTEAFF. The rearrangement uses TRBV6-5 and TRBJ1-1, with D possibly TRBD1 on 5 matching bases. CDR3 size: 14 residues. V was cut by 7 bases and J by 0 bases, with 12 bases left in between. The germline gives CDR1 MNHEY, CDR2 SVGAGI.

This clone has a handful of counts. The CDR3, as DNA: TGTGCCAGCAGCCTAGGCGGGACAGGGGTCGGCTACACCTTC. This gives the protein CASSLGGTGVGYTF. V and J are TRBV7-2 and TRBJ1-2; TRBD1 agrees at 10 bases. V was pared by 5 bases and J by 8 bases, with 8 bases of the junction left unmatched. Per germline, CDR1 SGHTA and CDR2 FQGNSA. The CDR3 is 14 amino acids.

This clone was detected once. The V and J genes are TRBV12-5 and TRBJ2-1, with D possibly TRBD2 on 5 matching bases. Trimming cost V 6 bases and J 0 bases, with 12 bases left between them. The germline gives CDR1 LGHNT, CDR2 FRNRAP. The CDR3 extends over 15 amino acids. DNA for the CDR3: TGTGCTAGTGGGGACTTACCGAGCTCCTACAATGAGCAGTTCTTC. Encoded protein: CASGDLPSSYNEQFF. Full variable domain (remainder filled in from reference TRBV12-5 and TRBJ2-1): DARVTQTPRHKVTEMGQEVTMRCQPILGHNTVFWYRQTMMQGLELLAYFRNRAPLDDSGMPKDRFSAEMPDATLATLKIQPSEPRDSAVYFCASGDLPSSYNEQFFGPGTRLTVL.

The rearrangement joins TRBV18 to TRBJ1-1; a weak D match, TRBD1 (5 bases). The V and J ends lost 0 bases and 5 bases respectively, with 16 bases between them. The germline V gene encodes CDR1 KGHSH and CDR2 LQKENI. CDR3 length: 16 amino acids. The CDR3 DNA reads as TGTGCCAGCTCACCACCGACAGTTCGCGCTAGAACTGAAGCTTTCTTT. It encodes CASSPPTVRARTEAFF.

The chain is built from TRBV2 and TRBJ2-5; TRBD1 might be the D (5 bases). The CDR3 loop spans 12 amino acids. Germline V CDR1 and CDR2: SNHLY, FYNNEI. V dropped 8 bases and J dropped 5 bases, with 12 bases sitting between them. CDR3 DNA: TGTGCCAGCTTAAGGGGCCGGGAGACCCAGTACTTC. It codes for CASLRGRETQYF.

In its sample, this clone was seen a few times. This chain connects TRBV4-1 to TRBJ1-1, with TRBD1 identical over 7 bases. This CDR3 has 15 amino acids. J gave up 0 bases and V 5 bases, and 6 bases lay outside the gene matches. Per germline, CDR1 MGHRA and CDR2 YSYEKL. CDR3 in amino acids: CASSFRQGVNTEAFF. Written as DNA, the CDR3 is TGCGCCAGCAGCTTCCGACAGGGAGTGAACACTGAAGCTTTCTTT.

The chain combines TRBV7-2 with TRBJ1-3, with D perhaps TRBD1 (6 bases). With 1 base removed from V and 3 bases from J, the gap between germline ends came to 16 bases. From germline, CDR1 is SGHTA and CDR2 FQGNSA. This CDR3 has 17 residues. The CDR3 protein is CASSLDGPGVGGNTIYF. The CDR3 DNA reads as TGTGCCAGCAGCTTAGATGGCCCAGGGGTAGGTGGAAACACCATATATTTT.

J is TRBJ1-6 and V is TRBV4-1; tentative D call: TRBD1 (6 bases). Trimming shortened V by 1 base and J by 7 bases, and 14 bases separated the two germline ends. There are 16 residues in the CDR3. Per the germline V gene, CDR1 is MGHRA and CDR2 is YSYEKL. For the CDR3, the DNA is TGCGCCAGCAGCCAAGTGCTAGGGGGGGGGAATTCACCCCTCCACTTT. This codes for CASSQVLGGGNSPLHF.

The chain couples TRBV7-9 to TRBJ2-1; 7 nucleotides agree with TRBD2. CDR3 size: 16 residues. Trimming cost V 5 bases and J 6 bases; bases outside gene matches: 13. Germline assignment: CDR1 SEHNR and CDR2 FQNEAQ (reference sequence). The CDR3 nucleotides are TGTGCCAGCAGCCCTACGAGCGCGGGGGTTCTCAATGAGCAGTTCTTC. Translating it yields CASSPTSAGVLNEQFF.

The rearrangement uses TRBV10-2 and TRBJ1-2, with no clear D. The CDR3 is 11 amino acids. Germline V gene sequence: CDR1 WSHSY, CDR2 SAAADI. V was shortened by 7 bases and J by 6 bases, with 9 bases between the two germline ends. The CDR3: CASTGSDGYTF. In DNA form, the CDR3 reads TGCGCCAGCACGGGGTCGGATGGCTACACCTTC.

The CDR3 region is CASSSGLAETYEQYF. The CDR3, as DNA: TGCGCCAGCAGCTCGGGACTAGCGGAAACCTACGAGCAGTACTTC. The genes are TRBV4-1 and TRBJ2-7, with 11 positions matching TRBD2. The CDR3 is 15 residues long. V lost 5 bases, J lost 2 bases, and 5 bases stayed unmatched. CDR1 and CDR2 (germline): MGHRA, YSYEKL.